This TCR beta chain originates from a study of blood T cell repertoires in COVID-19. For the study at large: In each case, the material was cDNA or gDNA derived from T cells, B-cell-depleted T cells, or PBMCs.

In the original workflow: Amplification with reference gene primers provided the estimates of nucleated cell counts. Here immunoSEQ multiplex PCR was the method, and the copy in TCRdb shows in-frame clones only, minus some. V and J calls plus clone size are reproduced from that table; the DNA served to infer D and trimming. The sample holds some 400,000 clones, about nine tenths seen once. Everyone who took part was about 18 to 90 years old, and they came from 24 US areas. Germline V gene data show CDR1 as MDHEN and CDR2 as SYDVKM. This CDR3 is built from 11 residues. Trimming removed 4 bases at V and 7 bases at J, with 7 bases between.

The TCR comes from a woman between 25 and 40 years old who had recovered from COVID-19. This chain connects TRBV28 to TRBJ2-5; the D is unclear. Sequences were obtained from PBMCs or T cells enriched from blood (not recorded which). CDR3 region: CASSSTGTQYF. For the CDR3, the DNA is TGTGCCAGCAGTTCCACTGGGACCCAGTACTTC.